Presented here are 20 T cell receptor beta chains from one specimen sequenced in a study of early stage breast cancer tumors. Clones were read by immunoSEQ multiplex PCR, and TCRdb kept only the in-frame ones, dropping some. Of 65,000 to 75,000 clones listed, approximately 80% are singletons. The sequencing input was blood. The receptors here all came from a person in their 40s with breast cancer.

This chain links TRBV18 with TRBJ1-1, with 7 bases fitting TRBD1. CDR3 length: 15 residues. Germline values: CDR1 KGHSH, CDR2 LQKENI. J lost 3 bases, V lost 0 bases, and 4 bases had no gene match. This CDR3 reads CASSPPGRGDTEAFF. CDR3 sequence (DNA): TGTGCCAGCTCACCACCGGGCAGGGGGGACACTGAAGCTTTCTTT.

This chain links TRBV9 with TRBJ1-2; D perhaps matches TRBD1 (6 bases). The CDR3 loop spans 13 amino acids. V gave up 4 bases and J gave up 4 bases, with 11 bases separating them. Germline lookup yields CDR1 SGDLS and CDR2 YYNGEE. The CDR3 spells CASSSQDSYGYTF. CDR3 coding DNA: TGTGCCAGCAGCTCCCAGGACAGCTATGGCTACACCTTC.

This clone has a single count. The chain links TRBV2 to TRBJ2-7; 7 nucleotides line up with TRBD1. Germline CDR1 and CDR2: SNHLY and FYNNEI. V shed 7 bases and J 0 bases; nucleotides not matched to a gene: 9. The length of the CDR3 is 15 residues. The CDR3 here is CASTLGQDSSYEQYF. CDR3 DNA sequence: TGTGCCAGCACACTCGGACAGGACAGCTCCTACGAGCAGTACTTC.

The V and J genes are TRBV5-5 and TRBJ2-7, with a weak D call TRBD1 (6 bases). Trimming removed 9 bases from V and 3 bases from J, with 10 bases in between. The CDR3 runs 11 residues. Per germline, CDR1 SGHKS and CDR2 YYEKEE (reference sequence). The CDR3 region is CANLQGYEQYF. The CDR3, as DNA: TGTGCCAACCTACAGGGCTACGAGCAGTACTTC.

The V call is TRBV2, the J call TRBJ2-7; 9 bases map to TRBD2. This CDR3 is 15 amino acids long. Trimming cost V 2 bases and J 3 bases; bases outside gene matches: 5. Per the germline V gene, CDR1 is SNHLY and CDR2 is FYNNEI. The CDR3 coding sequence is TGTGCCAGCAGTGAAATAGCGGGAGATTTCTACGAGCAGTACTTC. Residues: CASSEIAGDFYEQYF.

The chain employs TRBV28 and TRBJ2-5; no definite D call. The DNA end is more similar to TRBJ2-7, so the J call may be wrong. Germline V CDR1 and CDR2: MDHEN, SYDVKM. The CDR3 is made up of 11 amino acids. This CDR3 reads CASSLGYEQYF. The DNA of the CDR3 is TGTGCCAGCAGTTTAGGGTACGAGCAGTACTTC.

Note on this clone: An end of the junction differs from the germline gene, which may be a read error. The rearrangement uses TRBV7-7 and TRBJ2-5, with a possible D match to TRBD2 (5 bases). The germline CDR1 and CDR2 sequences are SSHAT and FNYEAQ (reference sequence). The CDR3 is made up of 12 amino acids. CDR3: CASSLASKTQYF. In DNA, the CDR3 is TGTGCTAGCAGCTTAGCGTCGAAGACCCAGTACTTC.

This clone showed up just once. The V call is TRBV19, the J call TRBJ2-3, with D possibly being TRBD2 (5 bases). The CDR3 covers 14 residues. The germline V gene has CDR1 LNHDA and CDR2 SQIVND (reference sequence). Trimming left V 5 bases short and J 0 bases short, with 9 bases between. The CDR3 spells CASSYSVSTDTQYF. DNA of the CDR3: TGTGCCAGTAGTTATAGCGTGAGCACAGATACGCAGTATTTT.

The chain is built from TRBV7-9 and TRBJ2-7, with TRBD2 matching 13 bases. This CDR3 comprises 16 residues. Germline CDR1 is SEHNR and CDR2 is FQNEAQ (reference sequence). The V segment lost 5 bases and the J segment 6 bases; nucleotides outside the gene matches: 10. Written as DNA, the CDR3 is TGTGCCAGCAGCCTAGAGGCAGGACTAGCGGGAGTCGAGCAGTACTTC. It is translated as CASSLEAGLAGVEQYF.

The rearrangement joins TRBV14 to TRBJ2-1; 8 bases map to TRBD2. Trimming cost V 1 base and J 7 bases; bases outside gene matches: 6. CDR1 and CDR2 (germline): SGHDN, FVKESK. CDR3 length equals 15 residues. For the CDR3, the DNA is TGTGCCAGCAGCCAAGTTGGACTAGCCTTTAATGAGCAGTTCTTC. It specifies CASSQVGLAFNEQFF.

Comment on this clone: This sample also contains other DNA sequences that code for the same CDR3. The chain couples TRBV7-8 to TRBJ1-5; D may be TRBD1 (6 bases). Per germline, CDR1 SGHVS and CDR2 FQNEAQ. Trimming shortened V by 5 bases and J by 5 bases, and 10 bases separated the two germline ends. The CDR3 is 13 residues long. The CDR3: CASSPSGDQPQHF. The CDR3 region has the DNA TGTGCCAGCAGCCCCTCAGGGGATCAGCCCCAGCATTTT.

V usage is TRBV6-6 and J usage is TRBJ2-1; D call uncertain. The V gene's germline CDR1 is MNHNY and CDR2 SVGAGI (reference sequence). This CDR3 has 13 residues. V was trimmed by 7 bases and J by 3 bases, leaving 10 bases between them. The DNA of the CDR3 is TGTGCCAGCAAACCGGACGTCTACAATGAGCAGTTCTTC. This codes for CASKPDVYNEQFF.

This clone was counted between two and nine times. V is TRBV4-2 and J is TRBJ2-7; D is unclear. The length of the CDR3 is 16 residues. Trimming took 1 base from V and 5 from J, leaving 18 bases between them. The V gene's germline CDR1 is LGHNA and CDR2 YNFKEQ. The CDR3 DNA reads as TGTGCCAGCAGCCAAGCCATGGGATCTGGTATCCACGAGCAGTACTTC. Protein sequence: CASSQAMGSGIHEQYF.

This clone has ten or more counts. The J gene is TRBJ2-7, the V gene TRBV7-9; TRBD2 agrees at 10 bases. V gave up 5 bases and J gave up 2 bases; unmatched junction bases: 6. The CDR3 contains 15 residues. The germline gives CDR1 SEHNR, CDR2 FQNEAQ (reference sequence). CDR3 loop: CASSSGTSVTYEQYF. The CDR3 region has the DNA TGTGCCAGCAGCAGTGGGACTAGCGTTACCTACGAGCAGTACTTC.

This chain links TRBV5-1 with TRBJ1-3, with TRBD1 as a possible D gene (6 bases). This CDR3 is 15 amino acids long. Germline CDR1 SGHRS, CDR2 YFSETQ. Trimming removed 0 bases at V and 4 bases at J, with 11 bases between. DNA of the CDR3: TGCGCCAGCAGCTTGGACACCGGGACAGGAAACACCATATATTTT. Amino acids: CASSLDTGTGNTIYF.

The chain carries TRBV5-1 and TRBJ1-1; D not certain. Germline V gene sequence: CDR1 SGHRS, CDR2 YFSETQ. The length of the CDR3 is 14 residues. The V and J ends lost 4 bases and 0 bases respectively, with 10 bases between them. The CDR3 DNA sequence: TGCGCCAGCAGCCAGAGAAATCTGAACACTGAAGCTTTCTTT. This sequence encodes CASSQRNLNTEAFF. The full variable domain, its missing parts supplied by reference TRBV5-1 and TRBJ1-1, is KAGVTQTPRYLIKTRGQQVTLSCSPISGHRSVSWYQQTPGQGLQFLFEYFSETQRNKGNFPGRFSGRQFSNSRSEMNVSTLELGDSALYLCASSQRNLNTEAFFGQGTRLTVV.

The table lists this clone with a few counts. The chain has TRBV19 and TRBJ1-4; 7 nucleotides line up with TRBD1. The germline CDR1 and CDR2 sequences are LNHDA and SQIVND (reference sequence). The J segment lost 7 bases and the V segment lost 6 bases, leaving 14 bases of the junction unmatched. This CDR3 is built from 16 residues. The CDR3 DNA follows: TGTGCCAGTAGGTCCCGTGTCGGGACAGTCAGTGAAAAACTGTTTTTT. Translating gives CASRSRVGTVSEKLFF.

V is TRBV11-2 and J is TRBJ1-1; 9 nucleotides line up with TRBD1. Germline CDR1 and CDR2: SGHAT and FQNNGV. V lost 6 bases and J lost 0; bases outside the gene matches: 8. The CDR3 is made up of 16 amino acids. This chain's CDR3 is CASRHGQGILNTEAFF. For the CDR3, the DNA is TGTGCCAGCAGACACGGACAGGGGATCTTGAACACTGAAGCTTTCTTT.

V usage is TRBV6-5 and J usage is TRBJ1-1; D perhaps matches TRBD1 (5 bases). The CDR3 is made up of 16 amino acids. The ends were cut back, 2 bases at V and 2 bases at J, with 15 bases in the middle. CDR1 and CDR2 from the germline V gene are MNHEY and SVGAGI. CDR3 in amino acids: CASSYGGGLLNTEAFF. CDR3 nucleotide sequence: TGTGCCAGCAGTTACGGGGGTGGGCTCTTAAACACTGAAGCTTTCTTT.

The gene calls are TRBV28 and TRBJ2-4, with 8 bases matching TRBD1. Per the germline V gene, CDR1 is MDHEN and CDR2 is SYDVKM. The junction had 16 bases not matched to a gene; V was cut back by 5 bases and J by 10 bases. The CDR3 contains 16 residues. The CDR3 region has the DNA TGTGCCAGCAGTGGTGATCAAAGGACAGGGCTTAGGATTCAGTACTTC. It specifies CASSGDQRTGLRIQYF.